This T cell receptor (beta chain) was identified in a study of shared clonotypes between healthy human individuals. Terminally differentiated effector memory CD45RA+ cells were excluded from the naive CD8 cells, which were CD45RO-negative and positively selected for CCR7. TCRdb keeps only in-frame clones here, not all; method: immunoSEQ multiplex PCR. The sample records about 680,000 clones, just over 90% being singletons. Sequenced sample: naive CD8+ T cells sorted from blood. The TCR sequence derives from a man aged 25-45 years in good health.

The CDR3 spells CAISESIQGSYGYTF. CDR3 bases: TGTGCCATCAGTGAGTCGATCCAGGGATCGTATGGCTACACCTTC. The chain carries TRBV10-3 and TRBJ1-2; D is perhaps TRBD1 (5 bases). This CDR3 spans 15 amino acids. The germline V and J ends were trimmed by 0 bases and 5 bases, with 13 bases remaining between them. CDR1 ENHRY and CDR2 SYGVKD come from the germline V gene.